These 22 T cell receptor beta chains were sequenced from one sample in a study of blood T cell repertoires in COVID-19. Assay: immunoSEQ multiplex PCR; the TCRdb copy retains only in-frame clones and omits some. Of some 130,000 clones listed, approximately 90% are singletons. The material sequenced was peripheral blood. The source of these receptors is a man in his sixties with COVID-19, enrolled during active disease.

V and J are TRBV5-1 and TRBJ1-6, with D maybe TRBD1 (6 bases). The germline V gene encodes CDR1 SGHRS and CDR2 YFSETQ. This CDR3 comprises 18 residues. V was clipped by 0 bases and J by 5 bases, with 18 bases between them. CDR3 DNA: TGCGCCAGCAGCTTGGGAATCGGGTGGACAGATAATAATTCACCCCTCCACTTT. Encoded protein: CASSLGIGWTDNNSPLHF.

The CDR3 coding sequence is TGTGCCAGTACCGGGGAGTTGGGGATTGAGGCTTTCTTT. This gives the protein CASTGELGIEAFF. This rearrangement joins TRBV19 to TRBJ1-1; no clear D. The CDR3 is 13 amino acids. Trimming shortened V by 7 bases and J by 11 bases, and 20 bases separated the two germline ends. Germline assignment: CDR1 LNHDA and CDR2 SQIVND (reference sequence).

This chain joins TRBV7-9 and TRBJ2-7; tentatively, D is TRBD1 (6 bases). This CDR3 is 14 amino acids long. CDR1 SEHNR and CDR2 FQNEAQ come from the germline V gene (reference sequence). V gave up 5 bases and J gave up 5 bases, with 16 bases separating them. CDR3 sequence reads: CASSTWTAANEQYF. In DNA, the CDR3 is TGTGCCAGCAGCACCTGGACAGCCGCCAACGAGCAGTACTTC.

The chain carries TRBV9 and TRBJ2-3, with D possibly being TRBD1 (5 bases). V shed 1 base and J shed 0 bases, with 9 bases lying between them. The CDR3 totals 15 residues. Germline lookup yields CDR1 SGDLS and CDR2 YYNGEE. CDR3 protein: CASSVRAGSTDTQYF. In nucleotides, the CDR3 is TGTGCCAGCAGCGTACGGGCAGGGAGCACAGATACGCAGTATTTT.

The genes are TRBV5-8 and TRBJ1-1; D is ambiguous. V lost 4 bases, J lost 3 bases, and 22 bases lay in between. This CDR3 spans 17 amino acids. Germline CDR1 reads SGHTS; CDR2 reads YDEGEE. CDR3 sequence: CASSVGSRTWGDTEAFF. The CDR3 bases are TGTGCCAGCAGCGTGGGCTCTAGGACTTGGGGTGACACTGAAGCTTTCTTT.

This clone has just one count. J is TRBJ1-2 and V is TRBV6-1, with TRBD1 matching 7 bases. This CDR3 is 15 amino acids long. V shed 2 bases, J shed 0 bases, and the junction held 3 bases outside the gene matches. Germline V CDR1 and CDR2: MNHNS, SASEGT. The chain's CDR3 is CASSEKGGANYGYTF. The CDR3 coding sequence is TGTGCCAGCAGTGAAAAAGGGGGCGCTAACTATGGCTACACCTTC.

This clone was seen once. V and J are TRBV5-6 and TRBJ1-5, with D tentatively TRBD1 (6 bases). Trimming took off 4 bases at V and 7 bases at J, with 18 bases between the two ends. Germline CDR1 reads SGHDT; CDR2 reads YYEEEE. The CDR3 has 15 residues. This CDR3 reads CASSPGGGLGQPQHF. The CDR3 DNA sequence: TGTGCCAGCAGCCCTGGCGGGGGGCTAGGGCAGCCCCAGCATTTT. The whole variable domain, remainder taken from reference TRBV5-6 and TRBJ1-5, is DAGVTQSPTHLIKTRGQQVTLRCSPKSGHDTVSWYQQALGQGPQFIFQYYEEEERQRGNFPDRFSGHQFPNYSSELNVNALLLGDSALYLCASSPGGGLGQPQHFGDGTRLSIL.

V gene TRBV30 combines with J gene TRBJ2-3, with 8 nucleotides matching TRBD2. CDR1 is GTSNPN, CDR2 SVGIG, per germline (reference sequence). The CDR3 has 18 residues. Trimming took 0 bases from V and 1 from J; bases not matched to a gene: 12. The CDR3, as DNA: TGTGCCTGGAGTGTAATATATCGCGGGGGGTCTCGCACAGATACGCAGTATTTT. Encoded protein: CAWSVIYRGGSRTDTQYF.

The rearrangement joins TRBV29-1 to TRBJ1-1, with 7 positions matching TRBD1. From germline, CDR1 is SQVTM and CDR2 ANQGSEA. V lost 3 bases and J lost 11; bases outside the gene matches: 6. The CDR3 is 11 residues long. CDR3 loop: CSVEVGRGAFF. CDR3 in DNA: TGCAGCGTTGAGGTCGGCAGGGGGGCTTTCTTT.

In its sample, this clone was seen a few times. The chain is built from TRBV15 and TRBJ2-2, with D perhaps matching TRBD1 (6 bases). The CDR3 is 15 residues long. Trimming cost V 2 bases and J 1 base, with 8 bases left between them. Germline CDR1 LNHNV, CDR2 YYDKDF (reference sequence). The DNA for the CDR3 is TGTGCCACCAGCAGATCGGGACAGAACACCGGGGAGCTGTTTTTT. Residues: CATSRSGQNTGELFF.

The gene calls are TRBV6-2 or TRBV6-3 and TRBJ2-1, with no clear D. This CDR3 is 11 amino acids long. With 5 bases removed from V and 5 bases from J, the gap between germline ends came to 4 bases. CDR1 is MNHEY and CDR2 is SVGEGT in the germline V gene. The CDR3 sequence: CASSQNNEQFF. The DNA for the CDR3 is TGTGCCAGCAGTCAGAACAATGAGCAGTTCTTC.

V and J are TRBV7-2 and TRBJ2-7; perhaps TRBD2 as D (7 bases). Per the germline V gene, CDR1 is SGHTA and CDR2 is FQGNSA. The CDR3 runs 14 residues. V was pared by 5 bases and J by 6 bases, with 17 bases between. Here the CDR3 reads CASSLEGGLGEQYF. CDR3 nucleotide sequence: TGTGCCAGCAGCCTAGAGGGGGGGCTCGGCGAGCAGTACTTC.

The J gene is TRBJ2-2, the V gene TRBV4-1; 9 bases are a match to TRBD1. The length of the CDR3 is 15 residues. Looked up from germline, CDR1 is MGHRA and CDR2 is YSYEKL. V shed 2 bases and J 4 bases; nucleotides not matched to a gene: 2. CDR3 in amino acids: CASSQRTGATGELFF. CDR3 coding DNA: TGCGCCAGCAGCCAAAGGACAGGGGCCACCGGGGAGCTGTTTTTT.

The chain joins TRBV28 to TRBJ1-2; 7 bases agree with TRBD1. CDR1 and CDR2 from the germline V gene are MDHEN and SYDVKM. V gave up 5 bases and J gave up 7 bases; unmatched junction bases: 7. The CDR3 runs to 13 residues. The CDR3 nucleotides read TGTGCCAGCAGTCTCGGGGACAGTGGTGGCTACACCTTC. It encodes CASSLGDSGGYTF.

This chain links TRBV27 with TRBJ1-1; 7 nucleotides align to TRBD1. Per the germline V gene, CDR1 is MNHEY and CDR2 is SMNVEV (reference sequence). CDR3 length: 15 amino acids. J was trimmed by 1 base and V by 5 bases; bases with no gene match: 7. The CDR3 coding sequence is TGTGCCAGCAGTGCATACAGGGGCGGGAACACTGAAGCTTTCTTT. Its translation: CASSAYRGGNTEAFF.

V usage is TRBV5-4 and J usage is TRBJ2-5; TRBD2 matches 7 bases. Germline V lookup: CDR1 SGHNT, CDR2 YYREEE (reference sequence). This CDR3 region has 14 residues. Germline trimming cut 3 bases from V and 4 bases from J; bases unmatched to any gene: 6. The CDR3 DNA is TGTGCCAGCAGCTCACTAGCGTTTTCAGAGACCCAGTACTTC. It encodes CASSSLAFSETQYF.

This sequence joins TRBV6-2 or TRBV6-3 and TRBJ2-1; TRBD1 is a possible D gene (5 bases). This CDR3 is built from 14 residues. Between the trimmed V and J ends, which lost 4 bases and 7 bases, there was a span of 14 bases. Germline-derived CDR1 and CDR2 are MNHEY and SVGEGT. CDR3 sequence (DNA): TGTGCCAGCAGTTTACCACAGGTTTGGAATGAGCAGTTCTTC. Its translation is CASSLPQVWNEQFF.

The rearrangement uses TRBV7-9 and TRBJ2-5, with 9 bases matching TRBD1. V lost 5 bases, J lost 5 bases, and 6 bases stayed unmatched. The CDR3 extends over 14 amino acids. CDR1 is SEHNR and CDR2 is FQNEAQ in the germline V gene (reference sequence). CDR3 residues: CASSLSGTGETQYF. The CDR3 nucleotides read TGTGCCAGCAGCCTATCCGGGACAGGGGAGACCCAGTACTTC.

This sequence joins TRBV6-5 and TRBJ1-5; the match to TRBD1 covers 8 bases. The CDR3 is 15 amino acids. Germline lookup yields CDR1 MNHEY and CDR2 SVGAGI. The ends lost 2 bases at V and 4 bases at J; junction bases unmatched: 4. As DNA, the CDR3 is TGTGCCAGCAGTTACGGGACAGGTCCTAATCAGCCCCAGCATTTT. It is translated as CASSYGTGPNQPQHF.

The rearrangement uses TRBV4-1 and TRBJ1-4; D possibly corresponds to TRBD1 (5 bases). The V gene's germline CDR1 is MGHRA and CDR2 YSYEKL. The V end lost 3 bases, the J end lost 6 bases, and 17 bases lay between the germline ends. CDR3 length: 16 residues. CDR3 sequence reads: CASSQGWGRRDEKLFF. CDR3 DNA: TGCGCCAGCAGCCAGGGGTGGGGGAGGCGGGATGAAAAACTGTTTTTT.

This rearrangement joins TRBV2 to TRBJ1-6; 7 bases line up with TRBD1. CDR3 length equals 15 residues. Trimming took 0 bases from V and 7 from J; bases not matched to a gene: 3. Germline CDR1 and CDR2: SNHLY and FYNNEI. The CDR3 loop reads CASSEAYRGNSPLHF. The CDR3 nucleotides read TGTGCCAGCAGTGAAGCCTACAGGGGAAATTCACCCCTCCACTTT.

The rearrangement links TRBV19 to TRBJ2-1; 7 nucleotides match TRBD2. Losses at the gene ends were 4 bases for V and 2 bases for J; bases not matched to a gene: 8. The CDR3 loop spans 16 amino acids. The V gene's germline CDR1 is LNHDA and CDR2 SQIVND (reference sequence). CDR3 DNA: TGTGCCAGTAGTACCCGTGGGGGGGTAACCTACAATGAGCAGTTCTTC. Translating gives CASSTRGGVTYNEQFF. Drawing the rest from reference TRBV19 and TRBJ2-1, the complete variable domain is DGGITQSPKYLFRKEGQNVTLSCEQNLNHDAMYWYRQDPGQGLRLIYYSQIVNDFQKGDIAEGYSVSREKKESFPLTVTSAQKNPTAFYLCASSTRGGVTYNEQFFGPGTRLTVL.